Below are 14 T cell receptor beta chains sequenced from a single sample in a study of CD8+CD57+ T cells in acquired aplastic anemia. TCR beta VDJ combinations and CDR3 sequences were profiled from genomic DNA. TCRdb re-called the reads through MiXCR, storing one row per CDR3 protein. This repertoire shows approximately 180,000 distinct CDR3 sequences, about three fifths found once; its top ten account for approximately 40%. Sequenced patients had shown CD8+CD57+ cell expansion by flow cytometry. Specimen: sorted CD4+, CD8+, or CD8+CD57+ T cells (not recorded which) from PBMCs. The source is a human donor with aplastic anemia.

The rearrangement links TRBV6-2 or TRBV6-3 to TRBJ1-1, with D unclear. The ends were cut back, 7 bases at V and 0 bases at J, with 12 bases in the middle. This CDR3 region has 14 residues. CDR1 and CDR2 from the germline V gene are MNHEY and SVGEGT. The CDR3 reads CASTSMVLNTEAFF. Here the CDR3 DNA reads TGTGCCAGCACCAGCATGGTTTTGAACACTGAAGCTTTCTTT.

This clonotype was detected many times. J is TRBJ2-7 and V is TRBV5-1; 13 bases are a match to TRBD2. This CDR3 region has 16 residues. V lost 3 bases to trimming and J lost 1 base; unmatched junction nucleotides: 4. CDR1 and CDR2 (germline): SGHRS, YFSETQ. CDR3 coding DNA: TGCGCCAGCAGCTGGACTAGCGGGGGAGCGTCCTACGAGCAGTACTTC. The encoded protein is CASSWTSGGASYEQYF.

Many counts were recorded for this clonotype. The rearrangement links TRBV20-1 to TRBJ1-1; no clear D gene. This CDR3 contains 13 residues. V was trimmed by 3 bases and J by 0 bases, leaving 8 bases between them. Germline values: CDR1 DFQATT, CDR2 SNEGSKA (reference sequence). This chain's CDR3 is CSASGNMNTEAFF. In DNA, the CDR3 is TGCAGTGCTAGCGGCAACATGAACACTGAAGCTTTCTTT.

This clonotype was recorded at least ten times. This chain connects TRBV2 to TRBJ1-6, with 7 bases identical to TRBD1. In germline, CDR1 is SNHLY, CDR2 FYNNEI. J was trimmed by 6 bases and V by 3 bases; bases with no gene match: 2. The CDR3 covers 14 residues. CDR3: CASSETGRNSPLHF. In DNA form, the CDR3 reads TGTGCCAGCAGTGAGACAGGGCGTAATTCACCCCTCCACTTT.

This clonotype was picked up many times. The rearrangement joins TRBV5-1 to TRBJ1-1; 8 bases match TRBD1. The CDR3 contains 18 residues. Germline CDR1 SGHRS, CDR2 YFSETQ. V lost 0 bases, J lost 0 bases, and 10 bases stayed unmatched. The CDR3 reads CASSLDRVGTGMNTEAFF. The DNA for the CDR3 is TGCGCCAGCAGCTTGGACAGGGTAGGGACAGGAATGAACACTGAAGCTTTCTTT.

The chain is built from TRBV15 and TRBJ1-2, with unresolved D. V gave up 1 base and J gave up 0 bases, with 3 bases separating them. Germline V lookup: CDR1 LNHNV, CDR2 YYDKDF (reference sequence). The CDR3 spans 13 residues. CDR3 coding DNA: TGTGCCACCAGCAGAGGAGCTAACTATGGCTACACCTTC. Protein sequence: CATSRGANYGYTF. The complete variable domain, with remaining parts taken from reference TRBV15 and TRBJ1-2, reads DAMVIQNPRYQVTQFGKPVTLSCSQTLNHNVMYWYQQKSSQAPKLLFHYYDKDFNNEADTPDNFQSRRPNTSFCFLDIRSPGLGDTAMYLCATSRGANYGYTFGSGTRLTVV.

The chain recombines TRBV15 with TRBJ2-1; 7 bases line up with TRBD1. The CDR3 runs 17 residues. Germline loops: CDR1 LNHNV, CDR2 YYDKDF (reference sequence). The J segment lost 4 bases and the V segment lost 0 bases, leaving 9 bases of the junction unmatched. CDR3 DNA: TGTGCCACCAGCAGAGAAGTAGGACAGGTACCATACAATGAGCAGTTCTTC. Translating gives CATSREVGQVPYNEQFF.

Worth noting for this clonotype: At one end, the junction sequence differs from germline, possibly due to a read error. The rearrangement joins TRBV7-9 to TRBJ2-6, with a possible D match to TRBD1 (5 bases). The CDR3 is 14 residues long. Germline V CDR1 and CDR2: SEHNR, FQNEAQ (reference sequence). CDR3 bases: TGTGCTAGCAGCTTAGGGGTGGGGGCCAACGTCCTGACTTTC. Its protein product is CASSLGVGANVLTF.

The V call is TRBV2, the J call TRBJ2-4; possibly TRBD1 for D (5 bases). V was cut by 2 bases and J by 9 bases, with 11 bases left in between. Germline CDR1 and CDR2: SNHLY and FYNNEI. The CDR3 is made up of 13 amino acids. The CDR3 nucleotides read TGTGCCAGCAGTGAACAGGGAATGGGCATTCAGTACTTC. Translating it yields CASSEQGMGIQYF.

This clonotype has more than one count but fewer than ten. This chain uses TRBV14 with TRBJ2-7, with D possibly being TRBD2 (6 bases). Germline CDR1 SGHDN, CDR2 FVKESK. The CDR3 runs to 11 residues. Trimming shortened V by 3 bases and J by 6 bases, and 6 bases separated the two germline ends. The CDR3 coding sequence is TGTGCCAGCAGCCAGGGAGGCGAGCAGTACTTC. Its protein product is CASSQGGEQYF.

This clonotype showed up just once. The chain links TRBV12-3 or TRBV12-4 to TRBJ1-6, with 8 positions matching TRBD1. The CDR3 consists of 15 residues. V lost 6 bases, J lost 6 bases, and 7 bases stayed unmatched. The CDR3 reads CASRPQGVGNSPLHF. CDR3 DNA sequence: TGTGCCAGCAGACCACAGGGGGTAGGTAATTCACCCCTCCACTTT.

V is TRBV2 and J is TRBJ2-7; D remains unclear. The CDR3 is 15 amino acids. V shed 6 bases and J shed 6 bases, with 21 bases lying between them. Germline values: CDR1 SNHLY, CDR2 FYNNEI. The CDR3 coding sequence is TGTGCCAGCAGCTTAGAACCCGGGCCTAGAGGCGAGCAGTACTTC. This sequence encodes CASSLEPGPRGEQYF. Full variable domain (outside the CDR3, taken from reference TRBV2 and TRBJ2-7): EPEVTQTPSHQVTQMGQEVILRCVPISNHLYFYWYRQILGQKVEFLVSFYNNEISEKSEIFDDQFSVERPDGSNFTLKIRSTKLEDSAMYFCASSLEPGPRGEQYFGPGTRLTVT.

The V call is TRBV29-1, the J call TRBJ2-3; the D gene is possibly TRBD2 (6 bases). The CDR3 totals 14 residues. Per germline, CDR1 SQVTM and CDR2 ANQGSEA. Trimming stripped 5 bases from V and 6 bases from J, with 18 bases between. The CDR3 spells CSVLREVYTDTQYF. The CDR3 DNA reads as TGCAGCGTTCTCAGGGAGGTTTATACGGATACGCAGTATTTT.

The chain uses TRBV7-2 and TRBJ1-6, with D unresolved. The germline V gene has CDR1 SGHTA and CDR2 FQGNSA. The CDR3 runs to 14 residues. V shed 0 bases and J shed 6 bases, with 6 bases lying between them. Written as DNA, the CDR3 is TGTGCCAGCAGCTTAGCGACGGTTAATTCACCCCTCCACTTT. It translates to CASSLATVNSPLHF.